The 5 T cell receptor beta chains given below trace back to one sample, sequenced in a study of long-term antiretroviral therapy in people with HIV. Survey level was the resolution at which the v3.0 immunoSEQ assay ran. The repertoire was sequenced with immunoSEQ multiplex PCR; TCRdb's copy has only in-frame clones and lacks some. The table shows 25,000 to 30,000 clones, with approximately 86% occurring only once. The specimen was unsorted PBMCs, collected 2.6 to 2.8 years after starting antiretroviral therapy. These receptors came from a man aged 35-49 years with HIV.

Worth noting for this clone: One junction end does not reproduce the germline sequence, and a read error may be involved. The V call is TRBV13, the J call TRBJ1-2; maybe TRBD1 (6 bases). The germline CDR1 and CDR2 sequences are PRHDT and FYEKMQ (reference sequence). The CDR3 is 12 residues long. The CDR3 DNA is TGTGCCAGCAGCCTAGGGGGACTTAGCTACACCTTC. The encoded protein is CASSLGGLSYTF.

The chain combines TRBV19 with TRBJ2-7, with D tentatively TRBD1 (6 bases). The CDR3 runs 13 residues. The V end lost 4 bases, the J end lost 6 bases, and 13 bases lay between the germline ends. The germline CDR1 and CDR2 sequences are LNHDA and SQIVND (reference sequence). The CDR3 here is CASSKQGGFEQYF. For the CDR3, the DNA is TGTGCCAGTAGTAAACAGGGCGGTTTCGAGCAGTACTTC.

The chain uses TRBV28 and TRBJ2-7; TRBD1 matches at 10 bases. The CDR3 loop spans 15 amino acids. Per the germline V gene, CDR1 is MDHEN and CDR2 is SYDVKM. V shed 10 bases and J 2 bases; nucleotides not matched to a gene: 11. CDR3 residues: CATRGVGQGTYEQYF. The CDR3 nucleotides are TGTGCCACCCGGGGGGTGGGACAGGGGACCTACGAGCAGTACTTC.

The chain recombines TRBV10-2 with TRBJ2-3; TRBD2 is a possible D gene (5 bases). Trimming shortened V by 2 bases and J by 0 bases, and 6 bases separated the two germline ends. The CDR3 covers 14 residues. Germline CDR1 and CDR2: WSHSY and SAAADI. CDR3 loop: CASSELASTDTQYF. The CDR3 DNA sequence: TGCGCCAGCAGTGAGCTAGCTAGCACAGATACGCAGTATTTT.

J is TRBJ1-4 and V is TRBV11-2, with TRBD1 matching 8 bases. J lost 8 bases, V lost 5 bases, and 19 bases had no gene match. This CDR3 has 18 residues. Germline CDR1 reads SGHAT; CDR2 reads FQNNGV. This chain's CDR3 is CASSRPVLFRGQEEKLFF. The CDR3 bases are TGTGCCAGCAGCCGACCCGTCCTCTTCAGGGGGCAGGAGGAAAAACTGTTTTTT. The whole variable domain, filled in from reference TRBV11-2 and TRBJ1-4, reads EAGVAQSPRYKIIEKRQSVAFWCNPISGHATLYWYQQILGQGPKLLIQFQNNGVVDDSQLPKDRFSAERLKGVDSTLKIQPAKLEDSAVYLCASSRPVLFRGQEEKLFFGSGTQLSVL.